A single sample is the source of the 10 T cell receptor beta chains below, sequenced in a study of T cell repertoires in cytomegalovirus infection. TCRdb analysed the reads with MiXCR anew, one entry per CDR3 protein. Of around 900,000 distinct CDR3 sequences in the sample, around a third were seen once. No antigen has been assigned to these receptors. This specimen consisted of cultured CD8+ T cells from PBMCs, obtained from culture after CMV antigen stimulation. These receptors were collected from a human donor in good health (CMV status not recorded). Some clones in this sample may be carry-over from other donors' samples.

Ten or more counts support this clonotype. The chain uses TRBV27 and TRBJ2-1; TRBD2 agrees at 8 bases. The CDR3 totals 16 residues. V shed 7 bases and J 0 bases; nucleotides not matched to a gene: 8. The V gene's germline CDR1 is MNHEY and CDR2 SMNVEV (reference sequence). The CDR3 sequence is CASTDMGTSSYNEQFF. CDR3 in DNA: TGTGCCAGCACGGATATGGGGACTAGCTCCTACAATGAGCAGTTCTTC.

This clonotype was seen a few times. V gene TRBV7-3 combines with J gene TRBJ2-1; a weak D match, TRBD2 (6 bases). Trimming stripped 5 bases from V and 6 bases from J, with 11 bases between. The CDR3 spans 13 residues. The V gene's germline CDR1 is SGHTA and CDR2 FQGTGA. The CDR3 sequence is CASSPYGGNEQFF. In nucleotides, the CDR3 is TGTGCCAGCAGCCCGTACGGGGGCAATGAGCAGTTCTTC. Full variable domain (rest looked up from reference TRBV7-3 and TRBJ2-1): GAGVSQTPSNKVTEKGKYVELRCDPISGHTALYWYRQSLGQGPEFLIYFQGTGAADDSGLPNDRFFAVRPEGSVSTLKIQRTERGDSAVYLCASSPYGGNEQFFGPGTRLTVL.

This clonotype has a handful of counts. V and J are TRBV6-1 and TRBJ1-1; no definite D call. Germline V lookup: CDR1 MNHNS, CDR2 SASEGT. The V and J ends lost 0 bases and 3 bases respectively, with 8 bases between them. The CDR3 has 14 residues. CDR3 amino acids: CASSEAGQYTEAFF. Written as DNA, the CDR3 is TGTGCCAGCAGTGAAGCGGGCCAGTACACTGAAGCTTTCTTT.

The chain couples TRBV7-8 to TRBJ1-1; 8 nucleotides align to TRBD1. Looked up from germline, CDR1 is SGHVS and CDR2 is FQNEAQ. CDR3 size: 15 residues. The V segment lost 1 base and the J segment 6 bases; nucleotides outside the gene matches: 7. CDR3 nucleotide sequence: TGTGCCAGCAGCTTAGGGCAGGGGGCTGCTTCTGAAGCTTTCTTT. Protein sequence: CASSLGQGAASEAFF.

The gene calls are TRBV4-1 and TRBJ2-1, with D tentatively TRBD2 (7 bases). This CDR3 spans 15 amino acids. Deletions cut 4 bases from V and 5 bases from J, with 15 bases between. Germline CDR1 and CDR2: MGHRA and YSYEKL. The DNA for the CDR3 is TGCGCCAGCAGCCCGAGGGGGGGGCTGGACAATGAGCAGTTCTTC. It yields the protein CASSPRGGLDNEQFF.

The gene calls are TRBV28 and TRBJ2-3, with 9 bases that match TRBD2. V was pared by 4 bases and J by 2 bases, with 13 bases of the junction left unmatched. This CDR3 has 18 amino acids. Germline loops: CDR1 MDHEN, CDR2 SYDVKM. CDR3 region: CASSSRWTSERVTDTQYF. The CDR3, as DNA: TGTGCCAGCAGTTCCAGATGGACTAGCGAAAGGGTCACAGATACGCAGTATTTT.

This clonotype has a handful of counts. The chain carries TRBV4-1 and TRBJ1-5; D is possibly TRBD1 (5 bases). Trimming shortened V by 0 bases and J by 6 bases, and 12 bases separated the two germline ends. This CDR3 contains 15 residues. Per germline, CDR1 MGHRA and CDR2 YSYEKL. The CDR3 reads CASSQDRGLGQPQHF. The CDR3 region has the DNA TGCGCCAGCAGCCAAGATCGGGGGTTAGGTCAGCCCCAGCATTTT.

The sample holds a few counts of this clonotype. This chain links TRBV11-2 with TRBJ2-1, with D maybe TRBD1 (5 bases). This CDR3 region has 15 residues. The V end was cut by 4 bases, the J end by 5 bases, with 15 bases between. Germline CDR1 SGHAT, CDR2 FQNNGV. In DNA, the CDR3 is TGTGCCAGCAGCTGGGCCAGGGTCGCCAACAATGAGCAGTTCTTC. Translated, it gives CASSWARVANNEQFF.

This clonotype was observed a handful of times. This chain uses TRBV6-6 with TRBJ2-1; TRBD2 matches at 7 bases. The CDR3 has 16 amino acids. V trimming: 0 bases; J trimming: 5 bases; junction bases outside the gene matches: 7. Germline assignment: CDR1 MNHNY and CDR2 SVGAGI (reference sequence). In nucleotides, the CDR3 is TGTGCCAGCAGTTACTCTTTGGGGGGGGAGGACAATGAGCAGTTCTTC. Translation: CASSYSLGGEDNEQFF.

Only a few counts were recorded for this clonotype. The CDR3 sequence: CASSWGGRNEQFF. DNA for the CDR3: TGTGCCAGCAGCTGGGGGGGCCGGAATGAGCAGTTCTTC. J is TRBJ2-1 and V is TRBV7-3; weak D call: TRBD2 (7 bases). Per germline, CDR1 SGHTA and CDR2 FQGTGA. The CDR3 is 13 residues long. With 4 bases removed from V and 7 bases from J, the gap between germline ends came to 11 bases.